The clone carrying this T cell receptor beta chain was observed once. V was cut by 6 bases and J by 5 bases, with 17 bases left in between. The CDR3 consists of 14 residues. Germline V gene lookup returns CDR1 MNHEY and CDR2 SVGAGI. This specimen belongs to a study of blood T cell repertoires in COVID-19. Overall study: Nucleic acid was either cDNA or gDNA, and it came from T cells, B-cell-depleted T cells, or PBMCs.

In the original processing: How many nucleated cells were present was estimated from reference gene primer amplification. Assay used: immunoSEQ multiplex PCR; TCRdb lists only in-frame clones, some missing. D and trimming come from the DNA, and the V and J calls and clone size come from that table. Of around 70,000 clones detected, approximately 83% appear once; the ten largest clones hold around two fifths. The specimen sequenced was peripheral blood. This chain links TRBV6-5 with TRBJ2-7, with D perhaps matching TRBD1 (7 bases). This receptor was taken from an elderly man with acute or convalescent COVID-19. The CDR3 is CASRTQGGVDEQYF. CDR3 nucleotides: TGTGCCAGCAGAACCCAGGGGGGAGTGGACGAGCAGTACTTC.